This entry lists 18 T cell receptor beta chains sequenced from one sample in a study of blood T cell repertoires in COVID-19. Method: immunoSEQ multiplex PCR; TCRdb's copy keeps in-frame clones and lacks some. The table records around 500,000 clones, 70% to 90% of them present only once. The source material was PBMCs or T cells enriched from blood (not recorded which). These receptors all stem from a woman in her fifties or sixties who had recovered from COVID-19.

This chain joins TRBV24-1 and TRBJ1-2; no firm D call. The length of the CDR3 is 15 residues. The V and J ends lost 3 bases and 5 bases respectively, with 15 bases between them. Germline V gene lookup returns CDR1 KGHDR and CDR2 SFDVKD. The CDR3 sequence: CATSDGQAGIYGYTF. CDR3 coding DNA: TGTGCCACCAGTGATGGGCAGGCGGGAATATATGGCTACACCTTC.

This clone was detected a few times. J is TRBJ2-6 and V is TRBV2; 8 bases align to TRBD1. CDR1 and CDR2 (germline): SNHLY, FYNNEI. The CDR3 has 16 amino acids. Trimming took 5 bases from V and 2 from J; bases not matched to a gene: 5. Written as DNA, the CDR3 is TGTGCCAGCAGTTTAGCACAGGGGGCTGGGGCCAACGTCCTGACTTTC. It yields the protein CASSLAQGAGANVLTF.

The table lists this clone with a count of one. The chain is built from TRBV5-1 and TRBJ1-6, with TRBD1 as a possible D gene (5 bases). Per the germline V gene, CDR1 is SGHRS and CDR2 is YFSETQ. The CDR3 totals 15 residues. V was pared by 4 bases and J by 4 bases, with 12 bases between. Here the CDR3 reads CASSPGGVYNSPLHF. As DNA, the CDR3 is TGCGCCAGCAGCCCCGGGGGGGTTTATAATTCACCCCTCCACTTT.

This chain uses TRBV24-1 with TRBJ2-1; a possible D gene is TRBD1 (5 bases). V lost 4 bases to trimming and J lost 10 bases, with 13 bases between them. The CDR3 is made up of 13 amino acids. Germline CDR1 is KGHDR and CDR2 is SFDVKD. CDR3 protein: CATSEGNTGEQFF. For the CDR3, the DNA is TGTGCCACCAGTGAGGGTAATACAGGAGAGCAGTTCTTC.

This chain joins TRBV7-8 and TRBJ1-1, with D tentatively TRBD1 (5 bases). V lost 5 bases and J 1 base, leaving 11 bases between the germline ends. The CDR3 runs to 14 residues. Germline lookup yields CDR1 SGHVS and CDR2 FQNEAQ. CDR3 protein: CASSGLGQNTEAFF. The CDR3 nucleotides read TGTGCCAGCAGCGGCCTGGGGCAGAACACTGAAGCTTTCTTT.

This chain connects TRBV13 to TRBJ2-5, with TRBD2 identical over 11 bases. The CDR3 spans 16 residues. The germline CDR1 and CDR2 sequences are PRHDT and FYEKMQ (reference sequence). Trimming at V came to 5 bases and at J to 5 bases, leaving 10 bases not matched to a gene. The CDR3 spells CASSLVTSGAAETQYF. In DNA form, the CDR3 reads TGTGCCAGCAGCCTCGTGACTAGCGGGGCGGCGGAGACCCAGTACTTC.

The V gene is TRBV10-3, the J gene TRBJ2-1; 11 bases agree with TRBD1. Germline V gives CDR1 ENHRY, CDR2 SYGVKD. The V gene end was trimmed by 2 bases and the J gene end by 0 bases; junction bases not matched to a gene: 0. The CDR3 totals 16 residues. The CDR3 nucleotides read TGTGCCATCAGTGAGGGGACAGGGGGCTCCTACAATGAGCAGTTCTTC. This translates into CAISEGTGGSYNEQFF.

The V gene is TRBV15, the J gene TRBJ2-7, with 10 positions matching TRBD1. The CDR3 has 14 amino acids. V lost 5 bases to trimming and J lost 6 bases; unmatched junction nucleotides: 7. Germline-derived CDR1 and CDR2 are LNHNV and YYDKDF (reference sequence). Here the CDR3 reads CATSWSGTGVEQYV. CDR3 DNA sequence: TGTGCCACCAGCTGGTCCGGGACAGGGGTCGAGCAGTACGTC.

The rearrangement links TRBV6-5 to TRBJ1-4, with 7 bases that match TRBD1. CDR3 size: 15 residues. V lost 5 bases to trimming and J lost 5 bases; unmatched junction nucleotides: 8. Germline-derived CDR1 and CDR2 are MNHEY and SVGAGI. The CDR3 region is CASSHWDSTNEKLFF. The CDR3, as DNA: TGTGCCAGCAGTCACTGGGACAGTACAAATGAAAAACTGTTTTTT.

The J gene is TRBJ1-6, the V gene TRBV27, with D tentatively TRBD1 (6 bases). With 5 bases removed from V and 2 bases from J, the gap between germline ends came to 25 bases. The CDR3 is 20 residues long. Germline-derived CDR1 and CDR2 are MNHEY and SMNVEV (reference sequence). Here the CDR3 reads CASSPRWDILGRAYNSPLHF. CDR3 bases: TGTGCCAGCAGTCCCCGCTGGGACATACTCGGGAGGGCCTATAATTCACCCCTCCACTTT.

This clone was observed a handful of times. The rearrangement uses TRBV5-5 and TRBJ1-2; no reliable D call. The V and J ends lost 4 bases and 3 bases respectively, with 16 bases between them. Germline V gene data show CDR1 as SGHKS and CDR2 as YYEKEE (reference sequence). The CDR3 has 15 residues. This CDR3 is CASSAAGIIDYGYTF. The CDR3 coding sequence is TGTGCCAGCAGCGCAGCAGGCATTATCGACTATGGCTACACCTTC.

The rearrangement joins TRBV5-1 to TRBJ1-1; weak D call: TRBD1 (6 bases). The V gene lost 0 bases and the J gene lost 1 base, with 13 bases spanning the gap. Germline loops: CDR1 SGHRS, CDR2 YFSETQ. The CDR3 is 16 amino acids. The CDR3 nucleotides are TGCGCCAGCAGCTTGGGGCCAGGGGTTACGAACACTGAAGCTTTCTTT. This sequence encodes CASSLGPGVTNTEAFF.

The chain employs TRBV3-1 (or the pseudogene TRBV3-2) and TRBJ1-5, with 8 bases that match TRBD1. Per the germline V gene, CDR1 is LGHDT and CDR2 is YNNKEL (reference sequence). The CDR3 contains 14 residues. The V and J ends lost 4 bases and 6 bases, in that order; junction bases with no gene match: 5. The chain's CDR3 is CASSPQGAGQPQHF. The CDR3 region has the DNA TGTGCCAGCAGCCCCCAGGGGGCGGGTCAGCCCCAGCATTTT.

The V call is TRBV2, the J call TRBJ1-1; perhaps TRBD1 as D (5 bases). Germline CDR1 is SNHLY and CDR2 is FYNNEI. The CDR3 totals 14 residues. V was clipped by 8 bases and J by 2 bases, with 15 bases between them. The chain's CDR3 is CASLQGLSNTEAFF. The CDR3 coding sequence is TGTGCCAGCCTCCAGGGCCTTAGCAACACTGAAGCTTTCTTT.

This chain connects TRBV6-1 to TRBJ2-3, with 7 bases lining up with TRBD1. The CDR3 loop spans 16 amino acids. Germline V gene lookup returns CDR1 MNHNS and CDR2 SASEGT. V lost 1 base and J lost 2; bases outside the gene matches: 6. The CDR3 DNA sequence: TGTGCCAGCAGTGAAGGGACAGGAAGTAACACAGATACGCAGTATTTT. Encoded protein: CASSEGTGSNTDTQYF.

The gene calls are TRBV4-1 and TRBJ1-5; no reliable D call. Between the trimmed V and J ends, which lost 2 bases and 0 bases, there was a span of 14 bases. Germline V gives CDR1 MGHRA, CDR2 YSYEKL. CDR3 length equals 17 residues. The CDR3 DNA is TGCGCCAGCAGCCAAAAACCCTTGCGTGATAGCAATCAGCCCCAGCATTTT. It translates to CASSQKPLRDSNQPQHF.

V gene TRBV13 combines with J gene TRBJ2-1; 15 bases match TRBD2. The CDR3 covers 15 residues. Trimming cost V 5 bases and J 7 bases; bases outside gene matches: 3. Germline assignment: CDR1 PRHDT and CDR2 FYEKMQ (reference sequence). The CDR3 loop reads CASSLGLAGGNEQFF. The CDR3 DNA reads as TGTGCCAGCAGCCTCGGACTAGCGGGGGGGAATGAGCAGTTCTTC.

The V and J genes are TRBV29-1 and TRBJ1-2; TRBD1 might be the D (6 bases). Germline assignment: CDR1 SQVTM and CDR2 ANQGSEA. The CDR3 has 13 amino acids. V was trimmed by 7 bases and J by 2 bases, leaving 14 bases between them. CDR3 bases: TGCAGCGCCTCGGACAGTATGAACTATGGCTACACCTTC. Translation gives CSASDSMNYGYTF.